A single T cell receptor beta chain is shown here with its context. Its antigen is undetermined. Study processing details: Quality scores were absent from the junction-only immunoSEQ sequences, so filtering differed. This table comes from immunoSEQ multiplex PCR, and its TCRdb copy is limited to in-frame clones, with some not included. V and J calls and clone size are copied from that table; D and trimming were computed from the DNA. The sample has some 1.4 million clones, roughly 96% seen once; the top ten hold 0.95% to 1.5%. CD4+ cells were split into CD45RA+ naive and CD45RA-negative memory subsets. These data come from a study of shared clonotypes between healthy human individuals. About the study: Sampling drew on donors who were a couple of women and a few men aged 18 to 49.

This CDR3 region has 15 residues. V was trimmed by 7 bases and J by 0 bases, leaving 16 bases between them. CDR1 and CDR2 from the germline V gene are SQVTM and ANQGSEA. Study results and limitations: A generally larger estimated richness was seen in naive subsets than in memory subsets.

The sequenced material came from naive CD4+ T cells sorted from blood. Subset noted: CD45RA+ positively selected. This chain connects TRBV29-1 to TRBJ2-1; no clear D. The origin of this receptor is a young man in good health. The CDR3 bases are TGCAGCGCCGCTGTCGCCTCGAGCTCCTACAATGAGCAGTTCTTC. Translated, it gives CSAAVASSSYNEQFF.